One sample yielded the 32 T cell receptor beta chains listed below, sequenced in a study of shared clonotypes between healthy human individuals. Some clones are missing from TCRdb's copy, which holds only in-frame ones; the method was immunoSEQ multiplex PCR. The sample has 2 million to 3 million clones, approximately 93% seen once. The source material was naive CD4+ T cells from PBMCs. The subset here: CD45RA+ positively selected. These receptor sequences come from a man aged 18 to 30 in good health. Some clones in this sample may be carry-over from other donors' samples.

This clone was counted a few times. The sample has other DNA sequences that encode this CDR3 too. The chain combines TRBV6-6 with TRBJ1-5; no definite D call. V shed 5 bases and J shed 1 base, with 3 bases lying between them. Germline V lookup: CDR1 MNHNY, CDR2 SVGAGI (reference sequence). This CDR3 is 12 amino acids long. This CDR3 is CASSVSNQPQHF. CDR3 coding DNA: TGTGCCAGCAGTGTAAGCAATCAGCCCCAGCATTTT.

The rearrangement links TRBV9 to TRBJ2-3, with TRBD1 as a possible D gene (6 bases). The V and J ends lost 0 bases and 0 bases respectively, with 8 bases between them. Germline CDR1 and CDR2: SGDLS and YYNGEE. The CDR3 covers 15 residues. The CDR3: CASSVGTASTDTQYF. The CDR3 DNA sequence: TGTGCCAGCAGCGTAGGGACAGCGAGCACAGATACGCAGTATTTT.

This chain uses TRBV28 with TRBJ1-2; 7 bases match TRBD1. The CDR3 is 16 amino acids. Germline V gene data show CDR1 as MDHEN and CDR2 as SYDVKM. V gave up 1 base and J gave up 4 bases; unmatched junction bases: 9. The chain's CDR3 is CASSLFPTGRFYGYTF. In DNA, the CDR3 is TGTGCCAGCAGTTTATTCCCGACAGGGAGATTCTATGGCTACACCTTC.

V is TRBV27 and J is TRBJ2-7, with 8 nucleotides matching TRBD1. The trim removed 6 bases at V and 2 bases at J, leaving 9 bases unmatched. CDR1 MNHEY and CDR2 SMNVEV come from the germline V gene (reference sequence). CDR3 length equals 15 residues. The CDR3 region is CASRPPRGLPYEQYF. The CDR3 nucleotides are TGTGCCAGCAGGCCACCCAGGGGGCTTCCCTACGAGCAGTACTTC.

The CDR3 spells CASSLSGAGQNRKDSGNTIYF. CDR3 DNA sequence: TGTGCCAGCAGTTTATCGGGGGCAGGCCAAAACCGAAAAGACTCTGGAAACACCATATATTTT. This sequence joins TRBV27 and TRBJ1-3, with TRBD1 as a possible D gene (6 bases). Germline CDR1 MNHEY, CDR2 SMNVEV (reference sequence). This CDR3 comprises 21 residues. Trimming cost V 0 bases and J 0 bases, with 24 bases left between them.

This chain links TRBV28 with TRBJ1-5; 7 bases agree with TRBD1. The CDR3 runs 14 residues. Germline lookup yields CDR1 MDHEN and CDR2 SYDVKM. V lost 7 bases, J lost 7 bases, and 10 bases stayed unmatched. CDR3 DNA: TGTGCCAGCACCGTAACCCGGGACAGACAGCCCCAGCATTTT. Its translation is CASTVTRDRQPQHF.

This CDR3 reads CASSLVRVGVRLSYNEQFF. The CDR3 coding sequence is TGTGCCAGCAGCTTAGTTCGGGTCGGGGTGCGGCTCTCCTACAATGAGCAGTTCTTC. The chain recombines TRBV7-2 with TRBJ2-1; maybe TRBD2 (5 bases). Germline lookup yields CDR1 SGHTA and CDR2 FQGNSA. The CDR3 sequence is 19 residues long. Trimming removed 1 base at V and 0 bases at J, with 19 bases between.

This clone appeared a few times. DNA for the CDR3: TGCAGCGTGAAAAGACACGACACTGAAGCTTTCTTT. Its protein is CSVKRHDTEAFF. The rearrangement joins TRBV29-1 to TRBJ1-1; the D is unclear. This CDR3 is built from 12 residues. The ends were cut back, 6 bases at V and 3 bases at J, with 11 bases in the middle. CDR1 and CDR2 (germline): SQVTM, ANQGSEA.

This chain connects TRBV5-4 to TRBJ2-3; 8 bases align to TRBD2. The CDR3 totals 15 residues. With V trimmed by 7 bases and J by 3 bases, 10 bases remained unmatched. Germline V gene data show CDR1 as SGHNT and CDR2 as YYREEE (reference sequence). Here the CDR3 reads CASRPVAGSTDTQYF. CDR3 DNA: TGTGCCAGCCGACCCGTAGCGGGAAGTACAGATACGCAGTATTTT.

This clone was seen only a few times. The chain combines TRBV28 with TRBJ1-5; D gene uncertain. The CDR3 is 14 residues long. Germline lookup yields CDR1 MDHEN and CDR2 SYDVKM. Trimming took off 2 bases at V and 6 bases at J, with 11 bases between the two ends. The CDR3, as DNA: TGTGCCAGCAGTTTAGGGGTGGAGGGTCAGCCCCAGCATTTT. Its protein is CASSLGVEGQPQHF.

The CDR3: CASSGQRAYEQYF. In DNA, the CDR3 is TGTGCCAGCAGTGGACAGCGAGCCTACGAGCAGTACTTC. This chain uses TRBV2 with TRBJ2-7, with D perhaps TRBD1 (5 bases). The CDR3 covers 13 residues. Germline V gene data show CDR1 as SNHLY and CDR2 as FYNNEI. V was pared by 4 bases and J by 2 bases, with 9 bases between.

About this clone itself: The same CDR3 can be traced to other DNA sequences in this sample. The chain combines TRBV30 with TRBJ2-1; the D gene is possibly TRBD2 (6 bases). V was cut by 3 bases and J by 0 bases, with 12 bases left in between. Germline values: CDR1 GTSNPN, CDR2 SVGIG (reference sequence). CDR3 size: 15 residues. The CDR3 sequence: CAWSVGGSSYNEQFF. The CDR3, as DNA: TGTGCCTGGAGCGTTGGGGGGAGCTCCTACAATGAGCAGTTCTTC.

The chain's CDR3 is CASSVGPGERDTEAFF. CDR3 in DNA: TGTGCCAGCAGCGTTGGCCCAGGGGAGCGGGACACTGAAGCTTTCTTT. V and J are TRBV9 and TRBJ1-1; D possibly corresponds to TRBD1 (6 bases). Deletions cut 2 bases from V and 3 bases from J, with 17 bases between. The CDR3 is 16 residues long. Per germline, CDR1 SGDLS and CDR2 YYNGEE. Full variable domain (remainder filled in from reference TRBV9 and TRBJ1-1): DSGVTQTPKHLITATGQRVTLRCSPRSGDLSVYWYQQSLDQGLQFLIQYYNGEERAKGNILERFSAQQFPDLHSELNLSSLELGDSALYFCASSVGPGERDTEAFFGQGTRLTVV.

CDR3 bases: TGCGCCAGCAGCCAAGGATCCAGGGGGCGGGGTGAAAAACTGTTTTTT. Translating gives CASSQGSRGRGEKLFF. This chain links TRBV4-1 with TRBJ1-4; TRBD1 matches 8 bases. V dropped 1 base and J dropped 7; count of bases not matched to a gene: 8. Germline V CDR1 and CDR2: MGHRA, YSYEKL. The CDR3 runs to 16 residues.

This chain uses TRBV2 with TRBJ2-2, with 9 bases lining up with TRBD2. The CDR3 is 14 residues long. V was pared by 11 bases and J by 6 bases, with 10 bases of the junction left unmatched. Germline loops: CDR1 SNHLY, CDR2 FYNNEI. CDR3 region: CAAGGLARAGELFF. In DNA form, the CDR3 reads TGTGCCGCGGGGGGACTAGCAAGGGCCGGGGAGCTGTTTTTT.

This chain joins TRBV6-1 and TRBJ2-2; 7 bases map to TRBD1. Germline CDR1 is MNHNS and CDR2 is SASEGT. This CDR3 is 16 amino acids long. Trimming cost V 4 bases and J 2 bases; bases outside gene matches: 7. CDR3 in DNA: TGTGCCAGCAGTGGTACCGGGACAGAAAACACCGGGGAGCTGTTTTTT. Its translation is CASSGTGTENTGELFF.

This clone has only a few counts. This CDR3 reads CSVETRLAKNIQYF. CDR3 nucleotides: TGCAGCGTTGAAACTAGATTGGCCAAAAACATTCAGTACTTC. J is TRBJ2-4 and V is TRBV29-1, with D tentatively TRBD2 (5 bases). CDR1 is SQVTM and CDR2 is ANQGSEA in the germline V gene. The length of the CDR3 is 14 residues. V was shortened by 2 bases and J by 1 base, with 9 bases between the two germline ends.

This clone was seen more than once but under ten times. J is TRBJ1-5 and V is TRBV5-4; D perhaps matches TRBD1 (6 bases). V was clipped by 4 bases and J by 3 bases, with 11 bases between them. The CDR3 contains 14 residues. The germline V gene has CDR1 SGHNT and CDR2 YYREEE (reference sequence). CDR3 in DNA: TGTGCCAGCAGCGTACAGGGTCTCAATCAGCCCCAGCATTTT. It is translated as CASSVQGLNQPQHF. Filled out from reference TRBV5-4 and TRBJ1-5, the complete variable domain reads ETGVTQSPTHLIKTRGQQVTLRCSSQSGHNTVSWYQQALGQGPQFIFQYYREEENGRGNFPPRFSGLQFPNYSSELNVNALELDDSALYLCASSVQGLNQPQHFGDGTRLSIL.

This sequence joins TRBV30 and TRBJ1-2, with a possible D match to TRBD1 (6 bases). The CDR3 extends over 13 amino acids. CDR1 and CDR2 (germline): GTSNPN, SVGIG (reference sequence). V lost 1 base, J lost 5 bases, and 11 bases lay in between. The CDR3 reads CAWSDRVGYGYTF. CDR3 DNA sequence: TGTGCCTGGAGTGACAGGGTAGGGTATGGCTACACCTTC.

CDR3 protein: CASSIGRVLLYNEQFF. In nucleotides, the CDR3 is TGTGCCAGTAGTATAGGCAGGGTATTACTTTACAATGAGCAGTTCTTC. The rearrangement uses TRBV19 and TRBJ2-1, with TRBD1 as a possible D gene (5 bases). V dropped 1 base and J dropped 4 bases, with 14 bases sitting between them. CDR1 and CDR2 (germline): LNHDA, SQIVND (reference sequence). The CDR3 is made up of 16 amino acids.

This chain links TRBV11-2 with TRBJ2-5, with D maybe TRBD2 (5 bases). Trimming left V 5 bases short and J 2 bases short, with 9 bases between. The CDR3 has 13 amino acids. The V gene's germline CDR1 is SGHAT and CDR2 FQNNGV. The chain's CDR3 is CASSRGVQETQYF. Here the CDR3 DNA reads TGTGCCAGCAGCCGGGGAGTTCAAGAGACCCAGTACTTC.

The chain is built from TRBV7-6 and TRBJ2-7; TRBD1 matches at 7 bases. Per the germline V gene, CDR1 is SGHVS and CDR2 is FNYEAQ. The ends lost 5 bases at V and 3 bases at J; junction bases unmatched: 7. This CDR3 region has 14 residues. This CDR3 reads CASSQSRQGYEQYF. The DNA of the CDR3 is TGTGCCAGCAGCCAATCGAGACAGGGCTACGAGCAGTACTTC.

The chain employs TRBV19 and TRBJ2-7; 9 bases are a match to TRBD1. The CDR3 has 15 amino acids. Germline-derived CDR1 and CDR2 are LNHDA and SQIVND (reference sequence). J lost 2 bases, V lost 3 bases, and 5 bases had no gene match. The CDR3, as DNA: TGTGCCAGTAGTATCTTGACAGGGGGAACCTACGAGCAGTACTTC. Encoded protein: CASSILTGGTYEQYF.

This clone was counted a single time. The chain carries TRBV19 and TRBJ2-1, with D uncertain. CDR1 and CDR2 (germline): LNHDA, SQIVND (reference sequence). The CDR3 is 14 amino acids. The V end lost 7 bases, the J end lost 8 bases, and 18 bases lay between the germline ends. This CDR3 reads CASNVEMQADEQFF. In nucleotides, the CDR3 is TGTGCCAGTAATGTCGAGATGCAGGCGGATGAGCAGTTCTTC.

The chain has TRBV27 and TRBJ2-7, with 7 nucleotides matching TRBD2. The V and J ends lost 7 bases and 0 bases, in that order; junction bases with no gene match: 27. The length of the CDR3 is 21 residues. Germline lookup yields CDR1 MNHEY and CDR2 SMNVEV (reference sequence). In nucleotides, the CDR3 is TGTGCCAGCACCGAAGCTGGGGGGGAGGGGCCTCGCACCACGTTCTCCTACGAGCAGTACTTC. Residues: CASTEAGGEGPRTTFSYEQYF.

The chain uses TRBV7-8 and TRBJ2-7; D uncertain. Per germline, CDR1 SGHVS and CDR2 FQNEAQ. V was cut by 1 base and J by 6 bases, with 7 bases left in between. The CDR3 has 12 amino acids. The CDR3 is CASSLDYGEQYF. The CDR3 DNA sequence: TGTGCCAGCAGCTTAGATTACGGCGAGCAGTACTTC.

The CDR3 region has the DNA TGTGCCAGCACCCCTAGGATAGGGAACGAGCAGTACTTC. Translated, it gives CASTPRIGNEQYF. This chain uses TRBV6-6 with TRBJ2-7; D is unresolved. Trimming removed 7 bases at V and 5 bases at J, with 15 bases between. The CDR3 is 13 amino acids. The germline CDR1 and CDR2 sequences are MNHNY and SVGAGI (reference sequence).

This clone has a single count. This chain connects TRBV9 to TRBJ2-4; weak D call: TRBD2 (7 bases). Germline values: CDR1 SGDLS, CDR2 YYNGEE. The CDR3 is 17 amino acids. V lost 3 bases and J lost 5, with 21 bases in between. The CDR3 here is CASSARAGRGAENIQYF. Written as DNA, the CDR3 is TGTGCCAGCAGCGCCCGTGCGGGCCGGGGGGCCGAAAACATTCAGTACTTC.

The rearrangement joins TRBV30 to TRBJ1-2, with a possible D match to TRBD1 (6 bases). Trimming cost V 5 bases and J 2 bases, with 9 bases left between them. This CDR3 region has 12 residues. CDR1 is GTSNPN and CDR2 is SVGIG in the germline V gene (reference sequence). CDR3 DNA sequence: TGTGCCTGGGGGGACACCAACTATGGCTACACCTTC. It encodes CAWGDTNYGYTF. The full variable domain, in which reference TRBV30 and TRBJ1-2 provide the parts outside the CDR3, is SQTIHQWPATLVQPVGSPLSLECTVEGTSNPNLYWYRQAAGRGLQLLFYSVGIGQISSEVPQNLSASRPQDRQFILSSKKLLLSDSGFYLCAWGDTNYGYTFGSGTRLTVV.

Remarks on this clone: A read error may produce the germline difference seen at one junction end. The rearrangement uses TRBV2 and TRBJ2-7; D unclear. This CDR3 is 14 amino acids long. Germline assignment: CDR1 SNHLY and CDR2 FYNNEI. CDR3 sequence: CVSSERARSYEQYF. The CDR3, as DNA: TGTGTCAGCAGTGAAAGGGCGAGGTCCTACGAGCAGTACTTC. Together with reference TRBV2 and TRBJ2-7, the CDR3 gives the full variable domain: EPEVTQTPSHQVTQMGQEVILRCVPISNHLYFYWYRQILGQKVEFLVSFYNNEISEKSEIFDDQFSVERPDGSNFTLKIRSTKLEDSAMYFCVSSERARSYEQYFGPGTRLTVT.

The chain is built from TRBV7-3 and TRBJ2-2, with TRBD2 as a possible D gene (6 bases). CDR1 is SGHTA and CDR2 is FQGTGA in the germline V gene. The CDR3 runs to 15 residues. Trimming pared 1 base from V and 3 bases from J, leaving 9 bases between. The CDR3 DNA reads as TGTGCCAGCAGCTTAATTGCGGGATACACCGGGGAGCTGTTTTTT. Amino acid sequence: CASSLIAGYTGELFF.

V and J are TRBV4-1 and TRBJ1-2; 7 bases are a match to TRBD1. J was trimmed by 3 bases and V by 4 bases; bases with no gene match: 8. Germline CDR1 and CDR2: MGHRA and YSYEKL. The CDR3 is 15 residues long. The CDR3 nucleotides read TGCGCCAGCAGCCCCCCTACCGGGACAGACTATGGCTACACCTTC. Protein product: CASSPPTGTDYGYTF.